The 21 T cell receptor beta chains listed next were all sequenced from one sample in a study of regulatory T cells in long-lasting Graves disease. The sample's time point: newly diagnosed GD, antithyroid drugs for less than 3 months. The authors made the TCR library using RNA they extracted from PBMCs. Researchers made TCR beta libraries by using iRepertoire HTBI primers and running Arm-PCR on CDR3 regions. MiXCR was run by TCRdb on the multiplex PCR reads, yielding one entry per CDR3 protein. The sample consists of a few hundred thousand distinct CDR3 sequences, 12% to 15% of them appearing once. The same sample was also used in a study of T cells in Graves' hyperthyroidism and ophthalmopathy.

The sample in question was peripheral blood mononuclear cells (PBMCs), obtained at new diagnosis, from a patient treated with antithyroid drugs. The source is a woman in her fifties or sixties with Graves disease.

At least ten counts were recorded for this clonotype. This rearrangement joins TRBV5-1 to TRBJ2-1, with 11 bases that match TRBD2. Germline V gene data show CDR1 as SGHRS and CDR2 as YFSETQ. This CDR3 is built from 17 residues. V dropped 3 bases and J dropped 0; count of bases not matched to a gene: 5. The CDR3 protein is CASSWGLAEDSYNEQFF. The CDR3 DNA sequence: TGCGCCAGCAGCTGGGGACTAGCGGAAGACTCCTACAATGAGCAGTTCTTC.

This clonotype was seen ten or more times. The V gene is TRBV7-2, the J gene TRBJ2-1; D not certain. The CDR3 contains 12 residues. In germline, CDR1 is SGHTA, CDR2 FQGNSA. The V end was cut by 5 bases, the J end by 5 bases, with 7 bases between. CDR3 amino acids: CASSQLHNEQFF. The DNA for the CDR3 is TGTGCCAGCAGCCAACTCCACAATGAGCAGTTCTTC.

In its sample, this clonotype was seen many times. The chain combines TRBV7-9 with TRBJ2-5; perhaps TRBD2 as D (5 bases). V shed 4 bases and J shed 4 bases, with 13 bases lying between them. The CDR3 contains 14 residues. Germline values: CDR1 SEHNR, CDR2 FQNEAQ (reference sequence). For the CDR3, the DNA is TGTGCCAGCAGCTCATTCCGGGGTCGAGAGACCCAGTACTTC. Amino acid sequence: CASSSFRGRETQYF.

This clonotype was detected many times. The CDR3 is CASSEAPYQETQYF. CDR3 nucleotides: TGTGCCAGCAGTGAAGCGCCCTACCAAGAGACCCAGTACTTC. This chain joins TRBV6-1 and TRBJ2-5; no clear D gene. The CDR3 has 14 amino acids. Germline CDR1 is MNHNS and CDR2 is SASEGT. Trimming left V 0 bases short and J 0 bases short, with 5 bases between.

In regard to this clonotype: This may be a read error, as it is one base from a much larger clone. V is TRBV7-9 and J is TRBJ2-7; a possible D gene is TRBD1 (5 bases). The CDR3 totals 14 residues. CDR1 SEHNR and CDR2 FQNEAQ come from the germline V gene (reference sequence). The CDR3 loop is CAGSLGAGFYEQYF. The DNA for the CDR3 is TGTGCCGGCAGCTTAGGGGCAGGGTTCTACGAGCAGTACTTC.

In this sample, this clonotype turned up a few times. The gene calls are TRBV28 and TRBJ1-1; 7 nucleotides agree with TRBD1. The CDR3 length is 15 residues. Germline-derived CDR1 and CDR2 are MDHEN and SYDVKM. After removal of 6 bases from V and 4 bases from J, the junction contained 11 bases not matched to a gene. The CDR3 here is CASRPDRDWRTEAFF. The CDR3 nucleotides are TGTGCCAGCAGGCCAGACAGGGATTGGCGCACTGAAGCTTTCTTT.

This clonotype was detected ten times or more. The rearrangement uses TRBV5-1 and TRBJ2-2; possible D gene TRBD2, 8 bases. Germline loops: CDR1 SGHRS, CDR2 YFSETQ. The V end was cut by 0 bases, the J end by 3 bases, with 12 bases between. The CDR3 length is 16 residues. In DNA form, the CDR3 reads TGCGCCAGCAGCTTGGTTAGCGGGACAGACACCGGGGAGCTGTTTTTT. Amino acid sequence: CASSLVSGTDTGELFF.

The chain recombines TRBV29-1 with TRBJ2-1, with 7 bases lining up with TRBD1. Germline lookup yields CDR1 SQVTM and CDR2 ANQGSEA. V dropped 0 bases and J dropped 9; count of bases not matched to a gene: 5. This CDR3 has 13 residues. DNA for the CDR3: TGCAGCGTTGAAGAAATACAGGGGCCTGAGCAGTTCTTC. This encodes CSVEEIQGPEQFF.

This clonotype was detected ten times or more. CDR3 sequence (DNA): TGTGCCAGCAGCCGCACAGGGTCTCAGCCCCAGCATTTT. Protein: CASSRTGSQPQHF. The J gene is TRBJ1-5, the V gene TRBV7-9; D might be TRBD1 (6 bases). CDR1 and CDR2 (germline): SEHNR, FQNEAQ (reference sequence). Trimming left V 5 bases short and J 6 bases short, with 11 bases between. CDR3 length: 13 residues. Full variable domain (remainder filled in from reference TRBV7-9 and TRBJ1-5): DTGVSQNPRHKITKRGQNVTFRCDPISEHNRLYWYRQTLGQGPEFLTYFQNEAQLEKSRLLSDRFSAERPKGSFSTLEIQRTEQGDSAMYLCASSRTGSQPQHFGDGTRLSIL.

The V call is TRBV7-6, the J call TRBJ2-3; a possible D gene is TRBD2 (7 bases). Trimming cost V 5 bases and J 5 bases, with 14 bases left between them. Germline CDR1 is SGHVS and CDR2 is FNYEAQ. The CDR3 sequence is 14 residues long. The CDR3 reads CASSPYGGLDTQYF. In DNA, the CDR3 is TGTGCCAGCAGCCCCTACGGGGGGCTAGATACGCAGTATTTT.

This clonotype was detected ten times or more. The CDR3 DNA reads TGTGCCAGCAGTACCCGCATGGACACTTCCTACGAGCAGTACTTC. This translates into CASSTRMDTSYEQYF. The V and J genes are TRBV12-3 or TRBV12-4 and TRBJ2-7, with a weak D call TRBD1 (5 bases). The CDR3 covers 15 residues. Trimming removed 5 bases at V and 1 base at J, with 15 bases between.

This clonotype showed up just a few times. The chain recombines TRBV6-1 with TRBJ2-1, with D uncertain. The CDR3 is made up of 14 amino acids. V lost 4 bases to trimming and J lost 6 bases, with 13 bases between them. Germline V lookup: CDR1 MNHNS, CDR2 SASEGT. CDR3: CASSVKEFFNEQFF. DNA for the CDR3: TGTGCCAGCAGTGTAAAGGAGTTTTTCAATGAGCAGTTCTTC.

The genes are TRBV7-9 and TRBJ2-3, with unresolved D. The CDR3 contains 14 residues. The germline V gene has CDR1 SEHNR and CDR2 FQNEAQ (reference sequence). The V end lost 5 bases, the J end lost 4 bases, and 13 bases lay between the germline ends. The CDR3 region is CASSVGFWADTQYF. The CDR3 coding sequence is TGTGCCAGCAGCGTAGGGTTTTGGGCAGATACGCAGTATTTT.

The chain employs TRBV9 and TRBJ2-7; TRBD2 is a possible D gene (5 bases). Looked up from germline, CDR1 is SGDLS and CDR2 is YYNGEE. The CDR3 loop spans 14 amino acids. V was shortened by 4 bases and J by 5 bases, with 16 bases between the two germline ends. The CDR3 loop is CASSSSYGEHEQYF. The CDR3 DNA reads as TGTGCCAGCAGCTCCTCGTACGGGGAACACGAGCAGTACTTC.

The CDR3 reads CASSTKGAGPHEQFF. The CDR3 DNA reads TGTGCCAGCAGCACCAAAGGGGCTGGGCCCCATGAGCAGTTCTTC. V is TRBV7-3 and J is TRBJ2-1, with a weak D call TRBD1 (5 bases). Germline-derived CDR1 and CDR2 are SGHTA and FQGTGA. This CDR3 is 15 amino acids long. V was cut by 5 bases and J by 8 bases, with 19 bases left in between. Looking up the rest from reference TRBV7-3 and TRBJ2-1 gives the full variable domain: GAGVSQTPSNKVTEKGKYVELRCDPISGHTALYWYRQSLGQGPEFLIYFQGTGAADDSGLPNDRFFAVRPEGSVSTLKIQRTERGDSAVYLCASSTKGAGPHEQFFGPGTRLTVL.

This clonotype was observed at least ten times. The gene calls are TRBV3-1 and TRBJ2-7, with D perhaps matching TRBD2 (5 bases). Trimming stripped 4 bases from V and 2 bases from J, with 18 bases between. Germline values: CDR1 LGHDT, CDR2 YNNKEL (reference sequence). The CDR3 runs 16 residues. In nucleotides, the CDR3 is TGTGCCAGCAGCCCCACCGACTATATCCCCACCTACGAGCAGTACTTC. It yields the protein CASSPTDYIPTYEQYF.

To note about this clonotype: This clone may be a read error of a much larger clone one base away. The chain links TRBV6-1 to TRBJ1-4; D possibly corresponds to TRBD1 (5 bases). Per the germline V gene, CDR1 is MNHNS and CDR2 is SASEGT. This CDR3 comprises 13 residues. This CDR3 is CASSEASGRKLLF. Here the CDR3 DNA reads TGTGCCAGCAGTGAAGCTTCAGGGCGAAAACTGCTTTTT.

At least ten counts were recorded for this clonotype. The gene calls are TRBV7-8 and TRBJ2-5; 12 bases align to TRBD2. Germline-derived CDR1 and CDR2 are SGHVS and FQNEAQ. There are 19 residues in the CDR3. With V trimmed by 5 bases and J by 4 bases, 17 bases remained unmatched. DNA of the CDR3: TGTGCCAGCAGCCTGGGAACAGCCACTAGCGGGAGGCCCCGAGAGACCCAGTACTTC. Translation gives CASSLGTATSGRPRETQYF.

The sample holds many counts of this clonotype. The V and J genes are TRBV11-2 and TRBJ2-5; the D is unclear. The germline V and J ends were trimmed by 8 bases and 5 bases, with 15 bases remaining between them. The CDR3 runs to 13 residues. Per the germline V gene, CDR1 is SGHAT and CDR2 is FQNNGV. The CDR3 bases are TGTGCCAGCCGTAGGCTAGGAACGGAGACCCAGTACTTC. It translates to CASRRLGTETQYF.

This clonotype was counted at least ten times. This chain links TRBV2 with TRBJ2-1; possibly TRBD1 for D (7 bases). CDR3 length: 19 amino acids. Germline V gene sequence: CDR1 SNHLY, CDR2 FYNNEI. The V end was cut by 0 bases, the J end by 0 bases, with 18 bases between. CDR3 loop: CASSEARSAGQSSYNEQFF. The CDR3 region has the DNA TGTGCCAGCAGTGAAGCACGCTCGGCGGGACAGAGCTCCTACAATGAGCAGTTCTTC.

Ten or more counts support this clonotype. The CDR3 protein is CASSIGQVDTQYF. CDR3 sequence (DNA): TGTGCCAGCAGCATTGGACAGGTAGATACGCAGTATTTT. V is TRBV11-2 and J is TRBJ2-3; TRBD1 matches 7 bases. Looked up from germline, CDR1 is SGHAT and CDR2 is FQNNGV. The CDR3 sequence is 13 residues long. Germline trimming cut 5 bases from V and 5 bases from J; bases unmatched to any gene: 4.